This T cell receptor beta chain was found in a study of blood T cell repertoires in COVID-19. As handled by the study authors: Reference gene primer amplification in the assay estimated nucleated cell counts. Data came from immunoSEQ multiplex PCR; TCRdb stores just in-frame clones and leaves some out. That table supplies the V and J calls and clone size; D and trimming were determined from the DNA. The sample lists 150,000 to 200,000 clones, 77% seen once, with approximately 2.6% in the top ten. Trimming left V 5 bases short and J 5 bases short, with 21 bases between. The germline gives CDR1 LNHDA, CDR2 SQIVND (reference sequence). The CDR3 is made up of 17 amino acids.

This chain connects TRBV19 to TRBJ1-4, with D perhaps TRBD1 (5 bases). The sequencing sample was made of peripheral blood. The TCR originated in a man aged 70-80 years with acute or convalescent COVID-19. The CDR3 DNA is TGTGCCAGTAGTGGCCCCCGGACAACTTTTAGCAATGAAAAACTGTTTTTT. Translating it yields CASSGPRTTFSNEKLFF.